Below, 5 T cell receptor beta chains from the same sample are listed, as sequenced in a study of cytomegalovirus exposure and HLA in healthy donors. Clones were sequenced by immunoSEQ multiplex PCR, and TCRdb holds only the in-frame ones, with some missing. Of about 200,000 clones in the sample, 87% were seen once. Sample: PBMCs. The receptor set was obtained from a woman in her late teens or twenties in good health and CMV-seropositive.

This sequence joins TRBV2 and TRBJ2-7, with D possibly being TRBD2 (6 bases). This CDR3 is 12 amino acids long. Per the germline V gene, CDR1 is SNHLY and CDR2 is FYNNEI. V was shortened by 7 bases and J by 3 bases, with 10 bases between the two germline ends. CDR3 nucleotide sequence: TGTGCCAGCACGGCGGGGCTCTACGAGCAGTACTTC. Translation gives CASTAGLYEQYF.

The chain recombines TRBV5-1 with TRBJ1-2, with D hard to call. Trimming pared 0 bases from V and 2 bases from J, leaving 8 bases between. Germline V lookup: CDR1 SGHRS, CDR2 YFSETQ. CDR3 size: 14 residues. The DNA of the CDR3 is TGCGCCAGCAGCTTGGGTAACGGGAACTATGGCTACACCTTC. This translates into CASSLGNGNYGYTF.

The V call is TRBV4-1, the J call TRBJ2-3, with a weak D call TRBD2 (7 bases). Germline lookup yields CDR1 MGHRA and CDR2 YSYEKL. This CDR3 has 19 residues. V shed 2 bases and J shed 0 bases, with 21 bases lying between them. The CDR3 loop is CASSQWGGRAARSTDTQYF. As DNA, the CDR3 is TGCGCCAGCAGCCAATGGGGGGGCCGGGCAGCGCGAAGCACAGATACGCAGTATTTT.

This clone has only a few counts. V usage is TRBV27 and J usage is TRBJ2-7; TRBD1 agrees at 8 bases. Trimming cost V 5 bases and J 3 bases; bases outside gene matches: 6. Per germline, CDR1 MNHEY and CDR2 SMNVEV (reference sequence). The CDR3 consists of 14 residues. CDR3 loop: CASSMDRELYEQYF. In DNA form, the CDR3 reads TGTGCCAGCAGTATGGACAGGGAACTCTACGAGCAGTACTTC.

The CDR3: CASSLGASGSVHQETQYF. Here the CDR3 DNA reads TGTGCCAGCAGTTTAGGGGCTAGCGGGAGTGTCCACCAAGAGACCCAGTACTTC. V usage is TRBV27 and J usage is TRBJ2-5, with 10 bases fitting TRBD2. V was pared by 2 bases and J by 0 bases, with 9 bases of the junction left unmatched. This CDR3 spans 18 amino acids. Germline CDR1 and CDR2: MNHEY and SMNVEV (reference sequence).